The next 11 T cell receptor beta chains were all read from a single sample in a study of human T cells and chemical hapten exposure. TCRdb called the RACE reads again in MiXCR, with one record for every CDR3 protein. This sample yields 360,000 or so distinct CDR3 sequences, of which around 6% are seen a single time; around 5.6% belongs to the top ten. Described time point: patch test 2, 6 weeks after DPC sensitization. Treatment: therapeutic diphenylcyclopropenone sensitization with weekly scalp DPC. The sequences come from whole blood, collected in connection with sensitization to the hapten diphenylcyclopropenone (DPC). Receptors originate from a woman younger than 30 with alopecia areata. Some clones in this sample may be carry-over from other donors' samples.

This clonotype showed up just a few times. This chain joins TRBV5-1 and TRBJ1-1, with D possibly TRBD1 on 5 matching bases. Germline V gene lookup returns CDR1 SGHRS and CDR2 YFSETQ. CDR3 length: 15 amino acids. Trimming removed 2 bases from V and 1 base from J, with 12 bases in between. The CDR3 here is CASSFISTANTEAFF. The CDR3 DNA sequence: TGCGCCAGCAGCTTTATCTCGACAGCGAACACTGAAGCTTTCTTT.

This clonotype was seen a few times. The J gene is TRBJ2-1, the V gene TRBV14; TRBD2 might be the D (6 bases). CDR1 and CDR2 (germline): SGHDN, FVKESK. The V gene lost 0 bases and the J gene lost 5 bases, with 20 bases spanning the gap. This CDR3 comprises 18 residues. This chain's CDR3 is CASSQDWNVGGFNNEQFF. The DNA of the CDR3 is TGTGCCAGCAGCCAAGATTGGAACGTTGGGGGGTTTAACAATGAGCAGTTCTTC.

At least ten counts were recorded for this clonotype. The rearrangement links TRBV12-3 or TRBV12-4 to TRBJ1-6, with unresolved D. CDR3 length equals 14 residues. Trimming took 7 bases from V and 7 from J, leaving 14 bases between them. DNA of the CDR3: TGTGCCAGCATGGACCGGGCCAGAAATTCACCCCTCCACTTT. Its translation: CASMDRARNSPLHF.

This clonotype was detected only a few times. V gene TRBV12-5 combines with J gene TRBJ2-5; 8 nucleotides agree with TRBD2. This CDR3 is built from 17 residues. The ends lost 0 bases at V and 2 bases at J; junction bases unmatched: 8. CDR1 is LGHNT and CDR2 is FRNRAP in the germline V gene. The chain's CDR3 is CASGLVRSGGAQETQYF. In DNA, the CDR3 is TGTGCTAGTGGTTTGGTACGGTCGGGGGGGGCGCAAGAGACCCAGTACTTC.

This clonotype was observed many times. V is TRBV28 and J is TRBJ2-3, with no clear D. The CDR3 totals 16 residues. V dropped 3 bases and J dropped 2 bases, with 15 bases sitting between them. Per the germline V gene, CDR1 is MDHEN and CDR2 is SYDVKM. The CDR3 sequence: CASSFYITRVTDTQYF. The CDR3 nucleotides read TGTGCCAGCAGTTTTTATATTACCCGTGTCACAGATACGCAGTATTTT.

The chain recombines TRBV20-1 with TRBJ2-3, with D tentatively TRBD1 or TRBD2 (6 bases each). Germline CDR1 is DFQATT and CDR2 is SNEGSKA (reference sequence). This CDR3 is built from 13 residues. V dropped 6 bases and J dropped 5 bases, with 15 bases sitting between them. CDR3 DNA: TGCAGTGCCGTAAGGGGGGCCGTAGATACGCAGTATTTT. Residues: CSAVRGAVDTQYF.

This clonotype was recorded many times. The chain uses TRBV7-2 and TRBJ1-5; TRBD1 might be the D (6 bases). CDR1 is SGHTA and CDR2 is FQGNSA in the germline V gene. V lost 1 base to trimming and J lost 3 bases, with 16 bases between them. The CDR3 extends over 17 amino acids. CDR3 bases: TGTGCCAGCAGCTTAGATTTGGCAGGGGCCTCCAATCAGCCCCAGCATTTT. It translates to CASSLDLAGASNQPQHF.

The CDR3 DNA reads as TGCAGTGCTAGAGATCTGTCTCCACATTACACTGAAGCTTTCTTT. It encodes CSARDLSPHYTEAFF. V gene TRBV20-1 combines with J gene TRBJ1-1; D unresolved. Deletions cut 0 bases from V and 3 bases from J, with 14 bases between. CDR3 length equals 15 residues. CDR1 DFQATT and CDR2 SNEGSKA come from the germline V gene (reference sequence).

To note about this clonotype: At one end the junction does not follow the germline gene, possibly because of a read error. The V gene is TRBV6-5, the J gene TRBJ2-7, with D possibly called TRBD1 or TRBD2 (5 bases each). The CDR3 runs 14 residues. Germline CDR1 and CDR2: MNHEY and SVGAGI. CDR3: CANSYEGPGPEQYF. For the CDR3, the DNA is TGTGCCAACAGTTACGAGGGGCCTGGGCCCGAGCAGTACTTC.

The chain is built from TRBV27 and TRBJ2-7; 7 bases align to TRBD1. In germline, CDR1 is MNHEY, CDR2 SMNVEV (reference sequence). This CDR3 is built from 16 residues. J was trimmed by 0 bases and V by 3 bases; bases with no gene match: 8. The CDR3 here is CASSFLTGRLSYEQYF. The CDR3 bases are TGTGCCAGCAGTTTTTTGACAGGGCGCCTCTCCTACGAGCAGTACTTC.

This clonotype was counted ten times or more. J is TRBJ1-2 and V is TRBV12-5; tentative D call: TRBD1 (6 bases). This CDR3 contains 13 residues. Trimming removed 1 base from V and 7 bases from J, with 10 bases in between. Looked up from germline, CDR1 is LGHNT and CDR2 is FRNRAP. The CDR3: CASGLGQDSGYTF. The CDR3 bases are TGTGCTAGTGGTTTGGGACAGGATAGTGGCTACACCTTC.